Shown below are 8 T cell receptor beta chains from a single sample sequenced in a study of cytotoxic CD8 clonotypes in ibrutinib-treated CLL. Assay used: immunoSEQ multiplex PCR; TCRdb lists only in-frame clones, some missing. The table lists some 290,000 clones, about 77% of them singletons, with over 5.5% in the top ten. Material: PBMCs, obtained before ibrutinib treatment. The receptors derive from a human donor with chronic lymphocytic leukemia.

The chain joins TRBV12-5 to TRBJ2-5, with D possibly matching TRBD1 (5 bases). Germline V gene lookup returns CDR1 LGHNT and CDR2 FRNRAP. V was shortened by 2 bases and J by 1 base, with 14 bases between the two germline ends. The CDR3 contains 16 residues. The chain's CDR3 is CASGLFQGGFQETQYF. DNA of the CDR3: TGTGCTAGTGGTTTGTTTCAGGGTGGCTTCCAAGAGACCCAGTACTTC.

The chain carries TRBV10-2 and TRBJ2-7; 7 nucleotides line up with TRBD2. Germline V gene data show CDR1 as WSHSY and CDR2 as SAAADI. V dropped 4 bases and J dropped 5; count of bases not matched to a gene: 11. This CDR3 region has 15 residues. The CDR3 loop is CASSVGRRKGNEQYF. The DNA of the CDR3 is TGCGCCAGCAGTGTCGGGAGGCGGAAGGGGAACGAGCAGTACTTC.

This clone was detected a few times. The rearrangement joins TRBV19 to TRBJ1-4; D not resolved. The CDR3 has 14 residues. Deletions cut 4 bases from V and 5 bases from J, with 11 bases between. Per the germline V gene, CDR1 is LNHDA and CDR2 is SQIVND (reference sequence). CDR3 sequence: CASSSNGPNEKLFF. CDR3 nucleotides: TGTGCCAGTAGTAGCAACGGGCCAAATGAAAAACTGTTTTTT.

This clone was seen more than once but under ten times. V and J are TRBV7-3 and TRBJ2-6, with D hard to call. From germline, CDR1 is SGHTA and CDR2 FQGTGA. Trimming removed 0 bases from V and 2 bases from J, with 5 bases in between. CDR3 length: 15 amino acids. This CDR3 is CASSLTGTGANVLTF. CDR3 sequence (DNA): TGTGCCAGCAGCTTAACAGGGACTGGGGCCAACGTCCTGACTTTC. Full variable domain (rest looked up from reference TRBV7-3 and TRBJ2-6): GAGVSQTPSNKVTEKGKYVELRCDPISGHTALYWYRQSLGQGPEFLIYFQGTGAADDSGLPNDRFFAVRPEGSVSTLKIQRTERGDSAVYLCASSLTGTGANVLTFGAGSRLTVL.

The chain employs TRBV19 and TRBJ1-2; D is unresolved. Germline loops: CDR1 LNHDA, CDR2 SQIVND (reference sequence). The CDR3 covers 15 residues. V shed 2 bases and J shed 4 bases, with 14 bases lying between them. For the CDR3, the DNA is TGTGCCAGTAGTATACCACCCCCAGGAGGCTATGGCTACACCTTC. Residues: CASSIPPPGGYGYTF. Full variable domain (rest looked up from reference TRBV19 and TRBJ1-2): DGGITQSPKYLFRKEGQNVTLSCEQNLNHDAMYWYRQDPGQGLRLIYYSQIVNDFQKGDIAEGYSVSREKKESFPLTVTSAQKNPTAFYLCASSIPPPGGYGYTFGSGTRLTVV.

The genes are TRBV29-1 and TRBJ2-7; no firm D call. There are 13 residues in the CDR3. Germline V gene sequence: CDR1 SQVTM, CDR2 ANQGSEA. Between the trimmed V and J ends, which lost 0 bases and 6 bases, there was a span of 12 bases. CDR3 coding DNA: TGCAGCGTTGAAGATCTCATGGGATTCGAGCAGTACTTC. Its protein is CSVEDLMGFEQYF.

The rearrangement links TRBV9 to TRBJ2-1; 12 bases are a match to TRBD2. The ends lost 3 bases at V and 7 bases at J; junction bases unmatched: 5. The germline gives CDR1 SGDLS, CDR2 YYNGEE. The CDR3 totals 15 residues. CDR3 in DNA: TGTGCCAGCAGCGAGACTAGCGGGAGTTATAATGAGCAGTTCTTC. Its protein product is CASSETSGSYNEQFF.

This clone showed up just a few times. The chain uses TRBV7-6 and TRBJ2-7; D perhaps matches TRBD1 (6 bases). This CDR3 has 13 amino acids. The V gene lost 5 bases and the J gene lost 3 bases, with 11 bases spanning the gap. Germline CDR1 is SGHVS and CDR2 is FNYEAQ. The CDR3 DNA reads as TGTGCCAGCAGCCTAGGGGACATCTACGAGCAGTACTTC. Its translation: CASSLGDIYEQYF.